What follows describes a single T cell receptor (beta chain). Its target is not known. Under the ViraFEST assay, PBMC were stimulated with viral peptide pools so that antigen-specific CD4+ T cells expanded. Sequencing was performed afterwards. Once cultured for 10 days, the cells underwent separation to obtain CD4+ T cells. Among the vaccine recipients, none had a prior SARS-CoV-2 infection, and nucleocapsid antibodies were negative. On both days 3 and 7, half of the culture medium was replaced with IL-2 medium. The data belong to a study of vaccination effects on CD4 cells after COVID-19. Study results and caveats: Clones arising from infection and from vaccination showed marked clonal contraction late after vaccination.

The table came from immunoSEQ multiplex PCR; TCRdb's copy has only in-frame clones and leaves some out. This sample has tens of thousands of clones, with approximately 74% found just once. The material was CD4+ T cells from PBMCs cultured with SARS-CoV-2 spike peptides, obtained before COVID-19 vaccination. The origin of this receptor is a human donor who received a COVID-19 vaccine.

The CDR3 region is CASSPIWDAKTIEAFF. CDR3 in DNA: TGTGCCAGCTCACCAATTTGGGACGCAAAAACCATTGAAGCTTTCTTT. The V call is TRBV18, the J call TRBJ1-1, with a possible D match to TRBD1 (5 bases). The V and J ends lost 2 bases and 7 bases respectively, with 20 bases between them. CDR1 is KGHSH and CDR2 is LQKENI in the germline V gene. This CDR3 is built from 16 residues.